Listed below are T cell receptor beta chains from one sample, sequenced in a study of cytomegalovirus exposure and HLA in healthy donors. Only in-frame clones appear in the TCRdb table, and some are missing; sequencing was by immunoSEQ multiplex PCR. The sample contains 150,000 to 200,000 clones, approximately 80% of which appear only once. Sequenced input: PBMCs. The receptors stem from a woman in her twenties or thirties in good health and CMV-seropositive. Both conserved end residues are part of each CDR3. D genes are given only for firm matches.

v_call: TRBV4-1
cdr3_length: 17
j_call: TRBJ2-1
d_call: TRBD2
cdr3_aa: CASSHRGGTSGSNEQFF

v_call: TRBV6-6
cdr3_length: 14
j_call: TRBJ1-1
d_call: .
cdr3_aa: CASSLVLTGAEAFF

v_call: TRBV5-1
cdr3_length: 15
j_call: TRBJ1-1
d_call: TRBD1
cdr3_aa: CASSFTGTGETEAFF

v_call: TRBV6-1
cdr3_length: 16
j_call: TRBJ2-5
d_call: .
cdr3_aa: CASSEAGVDAGWTQYF

v_call: TRBV6-5
cdr3_length: 15
j_call: TRBJ2-7
d_call: TRBD1
cdr3_aa: CASSYSTGQPYEQYF

v_call: TRBV7-9
cdr3_length: 16
j_call: TRBJ2-1
d_call: TRBD2
cdr3_aa: CASSLEREGPWNEQFF

v_call: TRBV4-1
cdr3_length: 19
j_call: TRBJ2-1
d_call: TRBD2
cdr3_aa: CASSPEVAGGPGLWNEQFF

v_call: TRBV4-1
cdr3_length: 18
j_call: TRBJ2-1
d_call: TRBD2
cdr3_aa: CASSQLWDYYTIYNEQFF

v_call: TRBV7-9
cdr3_length: 17
j_call: TRBJ2-5
d_call: TRBD1
cdr3_aa: CASSRITGTGEQETQYF

v_call: TRBV9
cdr3_length: 14
j_call: TRBJ2-3
d_call: .
cdr3_aa: CASSLEPLGDTQYF

v_call: TRBV6-6
cdr3_length: 15
j_call: TRBJ1-1
d_call: TRBD1
cdr3_aa: CASSWGQGVNTEAFF

v_call: TRBV6-1
cdr3_length: 15
j_call: TRBJ2-7
d_call: .
cdr3_aa: CASSEGGTLIYEQYF

v_call: TRBV7-2
cdr3_length: 17
j_call: TRBJ2-5
d_call: TRBD2
cdr3_aa: CASSSVLAGGRRETQYF

v_call: TRBV5-1
cdr3_length: 16
j_call: TRBJ2-7
d_call: TRBD1
cdr3_aa: CASSVDREKVSYEQYF

v_call: TRBV2
cdr3_length: 14
j_call: TRBJ1-2
d_call: .
cdr3_aa: CASSEVSGATGYTF

v_call: TRBV6-5
cdr3_length: 14
j_call: TRBJ1-5
d_call: .
cdr3_aa: CASSYSEGSQPQHF

v_call: TRBV7-9
cdr3_length: 15
j_call: TRBJ2-1
d_call: .
cdr3_aa: CASRNTGGLGYEQFF

v_call: TRBV5-5
cdr3_length: 13
j_call: TRBJ1-4
d_call: .
cdr3_aa: CASSSATNEKLFF

v_call: TRBV21-1
cdr3_length: 17
j_call: TRBJ2-7
d_call: .
cdr3_aa: CASSKILSKGAVHEQYF

v_call: TRBV4-3
cdr3_length: 18
j_call: TRBJ2-3
d_call: TRBD2
cdr3_aa: CASSQDPLGGGVADTQYF

v_call: TRBV4-2
cdr3_length: 14
j_call: TRBJ2-7
d_call: .
cdr3_aa: CASSQDPGSYEQYF

v_call: TRBV6-4
cdr3_length: 15
j_call: TRBJ2-2
d_call: .
cdr3_aa: CASSDSTANTGELFF

v_call: TRBV28
cdr3_length: 15
j_call: TRBJ2-1
d_call: .
cdr3_aa: CASSLGGSHPWEQFF

v_call: TRBV5-6
cdr3_length: 15
j_call: TRBJ2-3
d_call: .
cdr3_aa: CASSLREIPTDTQYF

v_call: TRBV7-9
cdr3_length: 12
j_call: TRBJ1-2
d_call: .
cdr3_aa: CASAAANYGYTF

v_call: TRBV7-2
cdr3_length: 15
j_call: TRBJ2-7
d_call: .
cdr3_aa: CASSLARGASYEQYF

v_call: TRBV15
cdr3_length: 14
j_call: TRBJ1-5
d_call: .
cdr3_aa: CATSRETGNQPQHF

v_call: TRBV14
cdr3_length: 13
j_call: TRBJ2-1
d_call: .
cdr3_aa: CASRLGGRNEQFF

v_call: TRBV18
cdr3_length: 14
j_call: TRBJ1-2
d_call: .
cdr3_aa: CASSPPWQGDGYTF

v_call: TRBV15
cdr3_length: 14
j_call: TRBJ2-7
d_call: TRBD1
cdr3_aa: CATSRGTGDYEQYF

v_call: TRBV19
cdr3_length: 18
j_call: TRBJ2-6
d_call: TRBD2
cdr3_aa: CASSQGTSGRAGANVLTF

v_call: TRBV5-1
cdr3_length: 17
j_call: TRBJ2-5
d_call: TRBD2
cdr3_aa: CASSYKSLAGVGETQYF

v_call: TRBV25-1
cdr3_length: 15
j_call: TRBJ2-1
d_call: .
cdr3_aa: CASSEYNRPSNEQFF

v_call: TRBV29-1
cdr3_length: 14
j_call: TRBJ2-7
d_call: TRBD2
cdr3_aa: CSATIAGVGHEQYF

v_call: TRBV18
cdr3_length: 12
j_call: TRBJ1-1
d_call: .
cdr3_aa: CASSRENTEAFF

v_call: TRBV11-3
cdr3_length: 15
j_call: TRBJ2-2
d_call: .
cdr3_aa: CASSLGRRNTGELFF

v_call: TRBV6-5
cdr3_length: 15
j_call: TRBJ2-7
d_call: .
cdr3_aa: CASIAAKGTAYEQYF

v_call: TRBV29-1
cdr3_length: 16
j_call: TRBJ1-2
d_call: TRBD1
cdr3_aa: CSVPMGLGQGARGYTF

v_call: TRBV5-4
cdr3_length: 17
j_call: TRBJ1-3
d_call: TRBD1
cdr3_aa: CASSLGDRADSGNTIYF

v_call: TRBV29-1
cdr3_length: 13
j_call: TRBJ1-2
d_call: .
cdr3_aa: CSVEVAGNYGYTF

v_call: TRBV13
cdr3_length: 15
j_call: TRBJ2-1
d_call: TRBD2
cdr3_aa: CASSAAAGGYNEQFF

v_call: TRBV5-1
cdr3_length: 16
j_call: TRBJ2-3
d_call: TRBD2
cdr3_aa: CASSLEPSGRTDTQYF

v_call: TRBV19
cdr3_length: 17
j_call: TRBJ1-2
d_call: .
cdr3_aa: CASSTPPGEGAGYGYTF

v_call: TRBV5-1
cdr3_length: 16
j_call: TRBJ1-2
d_call: TRBD1
cdr3_aa: CASSPRMRGQNYGYTF

v_call: TRBV6-1
cdr3_length: 14
j_call: TRBJ2-7
d_call: .
cdr3_aa: CASTLTGNSYEQYF

v_call: TRBV7-6
cdr3_length: 17
j_call: TRBJ1-6
d_call: .
cdr3_aa: CASSSGPVGSYDSPLHF

v_call: TRBV19
cdr3_length: 17
j_call: TRBJ2-3
d_call: .
cdr3_aa: CASSIRGSTPGRDTQYF

v_call: TRBV5-1
cdr3_length: 17
j_call: TRBJ2-3
d_call: .
cdr3_aa: CASSLGVRQGSSDTQYF

v_call: TRBV19
cdr3_length: 16
j_call: TRBJ1-5
d_call: TRBD1
cdr3_aa: CASSLKGQGRNQPQHF

v_call: TRBV6-6
cdr3_length: 14
j_call: TRBJ1-4
d_call: .
cdr3_aa: CASSRTGQGEKLFF

v_call: TRBV7-2
cdr3_length: 17
j_call: TRBJ2-7
d_call: TRBD1
cdr3_aa: CASSKDRVASNQYEQYF

v_call: TRBV28
cdr3_length: 12
j_call: TRBJ1-2
d_call: .
cdr3_aa: CASSYQGRGYTF